These 25 T cell receptor beta chains came from one sample sequenced in a study of T cell responses to AZD1222 COVID-19 vaccine. The protocol was immunoSEQ multiplex PCR, while the TCRdb copy is restricted to in-frame clones and leaves out a portion. The sample has 130,000 or so clones, 91% seen once. The material was peripheral blood, obtained 28 days after the second AZD1222 dose. The receptors here all came from an adult who received the AZD1222 COVID-19 vaccine.

This clone has just a few counts. This rearrangement joins TRBV7-9 to TRBJ1-1; 7 nucleotides match TRBD1. Germline lookup yields CDR1 SEHNR and CDR2 FQNEAQ (reference sequence). CDR3 length equals 16 residues. The trim removed 6 bases at V and 4 bases at J, leaving 14 bases unmatched. The CDR3 protein is CASRIGTDPLPTEAFF. The CDR3 nucleotides are TGTGCCAGCAGAATAGGGACAGACCCCTTGCCCACTGAAGCTTTCTTT.

V is TRBV10-2 and J is TRBJ1-2; 9 bases fit TRBD1. The CDR3 is made up of 16 amino acids. Germline V CDR1 and CDR2: WSHSY, SAAADI. Trimming at V came to 3 bases and at J to 2 bases, leaving 7 bases not matched to a gene. The DNA for the CDR3 is TGCGCCAGCAGTGACTTGGCCGACAGGGGGAACTATGGCTACACCTTC. As protein: CASSDLADRGNYGYTF.

The chain has TRBV7-9 and TRBJ1-1, with D maybe TRBD1 (6 bases). The germline V gene has CDR1 SEHNR and CDR2 FQNEAQ (reference sequence). The ends were cut back, 4 bases at V and 0 bases at J, with 9 bases in the middle. This CDR3 has 14 amino acids. DNA for the CDR3: TGTGCCAGCAGCTCTACAGGGATGAACACTGAAGCTTTCTTT. It encodes CASSSTGMNTEAFF.

This chain joins TRBV10-3 and TRBJ2-5, with D possibly TRBD1 on 6 matching bases. CDR1 is ENHRY, CDR2 SYGVKD, per germline. Deletions cut 3 bases from V and 5 bases from J, with 19 bases between. The CDR3 has 16 amino acids. CDR3 coding DNA: TGTGCCATCAGTGACCTTTATAGCCCGAGGGGGGAGACCCAGTACTTC. Its translation: CAISDLYSPRGETQYF.

V gene TRBV2 combines with J gene TRBJ1-2, with unresolved D. The CDR3 has 12 amino acids. V gave up 2 bases and J gave up 4 bases, with 5 bases separating them. Germline V gene lookup returns CDR1 SNHLY and CDR2 FYNNEI. CDR3 loop: CASSEQAYGYTF. The DNA of the CDR3 is TGTGCCAGCAGTGAACAGGCCTATGGCTACACCTTC.

The chain recombines TRBV2 with TRBJ1-6; 10 positions match TRBD1. This CDR3 is built from 14 residues. Unmatched junction bases numbered 6, after V lost 6 bases and J lost 10 bases. The germline V gene has CDR1 SNHLY and CDR2 FYNNEI. Written as DNA, the CDR3 is TGTGCCAGCAGGTCCGGGACAGGGGTGTCACCCCTCCACTTT. Its protein product is CASRSGTGVSPLHF.

The chain combines TRBV2 with TRBJ1-2; weak D call: TRBD1 (5 bases). The CDR3 is made up of 13 amino acids. Germline CDR1 SNHLY, CDR2 FYNNEI. V lost 3 bases and J 7 bases, leaving 12 bases between the germline ends. CDR3 region: CASSETAEGGYTF. The CDR3 nucleotides read TGTGCCAGCAGTGAGACAGCGGAGGGTGGCTACACCTTC.

This clone has only one observation. The genes are TRBV28 and TRBJ1-1; possible D gene TRBD1, 5 bases. Per the germline V gene, CDR1 is MDHEN and CDR2 is SYDVKM. The CDR3 totals 14 residues. V was cut by 7 bases and J by 8 bases, with 20 bases left in between. The chain's CDR3 is CASKSHEGIKEAFF. In DNA, the CDR3 is TGTGCCAGCAAATCCCACGAGGGGATAAAAGAAGCTTTCTTT.

The J gene is TRBJ1-5, the V gene TRBV3-1 (or the pseudogene TRBV3-2), with a possible D match to TRBD1 (6 bases). This CDR3 comprises 15 residues. V shed 0 bases and J shed 7 bases, with 13 bases lying between them. Per the germline V gene, CDR1 is LGHDT and CDR2 is YNNKEL (reference sequence). In DNA form, the CDR3 reads TGTGCCAGCAGCCAAGATTGGGGGGCGGGGCAGCCCCAGCATTTT. Protein product: CASSQDWGAGQPQHF.

The gene calls are TRBV6-1 and TRBJ2-3; 8 bases map to TRBD2. Germline CDR1 MNHNS, CDR2 SASEGT. The CDR3 has 17 amino acids. With 2 bases clipped from V and 2 bases from J, the junction kept 9 bases outside the gene matches. The CDR3 protein is CASSEQSAGGYTDTQYF. The CDR3 DNA reads TGTGCCAGCAGTGAACAGTCTGCGGGGGGTTACACAGATACGCAGTATTTT.

J is TRBJ1-1 and V is TRBV27, with 11 bases identical to TRBD1. Looked up from germline, CDR1 is MNHEY and CDR2 is SMNVEV (reference sequence). CDR3 size: 15 residues. Trimming took 4 bases from V and 1 from J; bases not matched to a gene: 2. CDR3 DNA sequence: TGTGCCAGCAGTTGGACAGGGGGCGGGAACACTGAAGCTTTCTTT. Translation gives CASSWTGGGNTEAFF.

This clone was recorded only once. This rearrangement joins TRBV9 to TRBJ2-7, with 10 nucleotides matching TRBD2. V gave up 3 bases and J gave up 4 bases; unmatched junction bases: 7. The germline V gene has CDR1 SGDLS and CDR2 YYNGEE. This CDR3 comprises 15 residues. The CDR3 loop is CASSGLAGAPYEQYF. The CDR3 DNA sequence: TGTGCCAGCAGCGGCCTAGCGGGGGCTCCTTACGAGCAGTACTTC.

V is TRBV7-2 and J is TRBJ2-4, with TRBD1 matching over 7 bases. Germline CDR1 is SGHTA and CDR2 is FQGNSA. Trimming cost V 5 bases and J 0 bases; bases outside gene matches: 10. This CDR3 region has 17 residues. Written as DNA, the CDR3 is TGTGCCAGCAGCCCTATGGGGACAGTGAAAGCCAAAAACATTCAGTACTTC. Protein: CASSPMGTVKAKNIQYF.

The CDR3 loop is CATRRCRGGSPLHF. The CDR3 DNA is TGTGCCACCAGACGGTGCAGGGGAGGTTCACCCCTCCACTTT. This chain joins TRBV24-1 and TRBJ1-6, with TRBD1 as a possible D gene (6 bases). This CDR3 is 14 amino acids long. Trimming stripped 7 bases from V and 9 bases from J, with 15 bases between. CDR1 is KGHDR and CDR2 is SFDVKD in the germline V gene.

The V and J genes are TRBV14 and TRBJ1-2, with TRBD1 identical over 8 bases. J gave up 0 bases and V 5 bases, and 5 bases lay outside the gene matches. Germline CDR1 is SGHDN and CDR2 is FVKESK. This CDR3 is 15 amino acids long. DNA of the CDR3: TGTGCCAGCAGCTATACAGGGGGAGCTAACTATGGCTACACCTTC. This codes for CASSYTGGANYGYTF. Full variable domain (missing parts from reference TRBV14 and TRBJ1-2): EAGVTQFPSHSVIEKGQTVTLRCDPISGHDNLYWYRRVMGKEIKFLLHFVKESKQDESGMPNNRFLAERTGGTYSTLKVQPAELEDSGVYFCASSYTGGANYGYTFGSGTRLTVV.

The V and J genes are TRBV19 and TRBJ1-4; 9 positions match TRBD1. V shed 1 base, J shed 6 bases, and the junction held 0 bases outside the gene matches. This CDR3 comprises 14 residues. CDR1 and CDR2 from the germline V gene are LNHDA and SQIVND (reference sequence). CDR3 amino acids: CASSIGTGDEKLFF. CDR3 DNA: TGTGCCAGTAGTATAGGGACAGGGGATGAAAAACTGTTTTTT.

This chain links TRBV19 with TRBJ1-3, with D unresolved. Germline CDR1 LNHDA, CDR2 SQIVND (reference sequence). This CDR3 spans 17 amino acids. V was shortened by 7 bases and J by 0 bases, with 19 bases between the two germline ends. The CDR3 is CASTYSVEENSGNTIYF. The CDR3 coding sequence is TGTGCCAGTACCTATAGTGTCGAAGAAAACTCTGGAAACACCATATATTTT.

This clone was detected once. The chain couples TRBV19 to TRBJ2-3; D gene ambiguous. This CDR3 spans 12 amino acids. CDR1 and CDR2 from the germline V gene are LNHDA and SQIVND (reference sequence). V shed 10 bases and J shed 4 bases, with 12 bases lying between them. CDR3 region: CATSPSADTQYF. The CDR3, as DNA: TGTGCCACCTCCCCCAGCGCAGATACGCAGTATTTT.

The chain joins TRBV12-1 to TRBJ1-1. TRBV12-1 is termed a pseudogene. CDR3 size: 16 residues. CDR3 sequence (DNA): TGTGCCAGCAGCCCCCCCGCGCTGGGAATGAACACTGAAGCTTTCTTT. Translation: CASSPPALGMNTEAFF.

Of note for this clone: Other DNA sequences of this sample code for an identical CDR3. This chain joins TRBV7-3 and TRBJ2-5, with TRBD2 as a possible D gene (6 bases). V lost 2 bases, J lost 4 bases, and 11 bases lay in between. The germline CDR1 and CDR2 sequences are SGHTA and FQGTGA. The CDR3 consists of 14 residues. CDR3 bases: TGTGCCAGCAGCTTATCCGGGAGCAGAGAGACCCAGTACTTC. Its translation is CASSLSGSRETQYF.

This chain joins TRBV28 and TRBJ1-1; D is uncertain. Germline CDR1 and CDR2: MDHEN and SYDVKM. This CDR3 has 12 amino acids. V was cut by 5 bases and J by 5 bases, with 9 bases left in between. This chain's CDR3 is CASSIVRTEAFF. The CDR3 DNA reads as TGTGCCAGCAGTATTGTCCGTACTGAAGCTTTCTTT.

The chain uses TRBV5-4 and TRBJ1-1; D is unclear. Deletions cut 1 base from V and 5 bases from J, with 15 bases between. The CDR3 contains 15 residues. The germline gives CDR1 SGHNT, CDR2 YYREEE (reference sequence). This CDR3 reads CASSLQMTMSTEAFF. CDR3 DNA sequence: TGTGCCAGCAGCTTGCAAATGACGATGAGTACTGAAGCTTTCTTT.

The gene calls are TRBV24-1 and TRBJ2-1; 13 bases are shared with TRBD2. CDR1 KGHDR and CDR2 SFDVKD come from the germline V gene. The CDR3 length is 16 residues. Trimming took 3 bases from V and 7 from J; bases not matched to a gene: 5. CDR3 residues: CATSDPTSGRWNEQFF. In nucleotides, the CDR3 is TGTGCCACCAGTGATCCGACTAGCGGGAGGTGGAATGAGCAGTTCTTC.

This chain connects TRBV6-5 to TRBJ2-1; D unclear. Deletions cut 6 bases from V and 0 bases from J, with 9 bases between. Germline CDR1 MNHEY, CDR2 SVGAGI. The CDR3 runs to 14 residues. DNA for the CDR3: TGTGCCAGCAGCCCCTCCTACTCCTACAATGAGCAGTTCTTC. Translating gives CASSPSYSYNEQFF.

The chain combines TRBV7-3 with TRBJ2-4, with 8 bases aligning to TRBD2. This CDR3 is 15 amino acids long. Germline V gene lookup returns CDR1 SGHTA and CDR2 FQGTGA. With 4 bases clipped from V and 8 bases from J, the junction kept 10 bases outside the gene matches. The CDR3 loop reads CASSSYTSGGDIQYF. The DNA for the CDR3 is TGTGCCAGCAGCTCCTACACTAGCGGAGGGGACATTCAGTACTTC.